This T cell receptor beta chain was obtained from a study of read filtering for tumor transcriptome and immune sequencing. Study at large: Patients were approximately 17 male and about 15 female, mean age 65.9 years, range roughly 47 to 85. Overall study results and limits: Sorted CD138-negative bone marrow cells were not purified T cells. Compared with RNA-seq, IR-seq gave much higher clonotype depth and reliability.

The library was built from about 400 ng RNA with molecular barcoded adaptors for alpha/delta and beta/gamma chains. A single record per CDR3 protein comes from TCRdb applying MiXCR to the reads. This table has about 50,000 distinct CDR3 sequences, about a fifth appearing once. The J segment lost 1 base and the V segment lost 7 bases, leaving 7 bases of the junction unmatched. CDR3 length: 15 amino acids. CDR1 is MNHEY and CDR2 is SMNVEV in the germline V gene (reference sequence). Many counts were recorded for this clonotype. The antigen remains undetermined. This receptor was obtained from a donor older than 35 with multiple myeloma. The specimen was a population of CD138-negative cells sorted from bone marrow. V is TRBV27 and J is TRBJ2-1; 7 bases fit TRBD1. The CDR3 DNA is TGTGCCAGCATCAAGGACAGGCTTTCCTACAATGAGCAGTTCTTC. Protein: CASIKDRLSYNEQFF.